The clone carrying this TCR beta chain was counted between two and nine times. This specimen comes from a study of blood T cell repertoires in COVID-19. Study overall: T cells, B-cell-depleted T cells, or PBMCs provided the cDNA or gDNA that served as material.

Seattle enrolled patients during active infection and tracked them longitudinally. In the authors' workflow: How many nucleated cells were present was estimated from reference gene primer amplification. Clones were read by immunoSEQ multiplex PCR, and TCRdb kept only the in-frame ones, dropping some. V and J calls and clone size are copied from that table; D and trimming were computed from the DNA. Of some 270,000 clones listed, around 87% are singletons. The CDR3 contains 13 residues. V shed 0 bases and J shed 14 bases, with 11 bases lying between them. Germline V CDR1 and CDR2: LGHDT, YNNKEL (reference sequence).

The receptor's source is a woman aged 55-70 years with COVID-19, enrolled during active disease. Source material: peripheral blood. The rearrangement uses TRBV3-1 (or the pseudogene TRBV3-2) and TRBJ1-6; D is unresolved. The CDR3 here is CASSQEWAQSLHF. The CDR3 nucleotides read TGTGCCAGCAGCCAAGAATGGGCCCAATCCCTCCACTTT.